Listed below are T cell receptor beta chains from one sample, sequenced in a study of CXCR3-negative and CXCR3-positive naive CD8 T cells. TCRdb reprocessed the 5' RACE reads; each CDR3 protein has one entry and no DNA is given. The listing contains about 130,000 distinct CDR3 sequences. Sequencing was performed on naive CXCR3- CD8+ T cells from blood. The origin of the receptors is a human donor in good health. Some clones in this sample may be carry-over from other donors' samples. The CDR3 runs from the conserved cysteine through the conserved F or W. Each record gives: CDR3 length, V gene, J gene, CDR3 protein.

16	TRBV3-1	TRBJ2-3	CASSQVIATSTDTQYF
16	TRBV5-1	TRBJ2-4	CASSLFLDEAKNIQYF
16	TRBV4-3	TRBJ2-7	CASSQDPAESSYEQYF
11	TRBV7-2	TRBJ2-7	CASSRDGGQYF
13	TRBV30	TRBJ2-4	CAWSVLGGDIQYF
16	TRBV4-3	TRBJ1-1	CASSQDSRSSNTEAFF
16	TRBV28	TRBJ2-1	CASSSPLQRGYNEQFF
15	TRBV7-2	TRBJ2-3	CASSLEGRFTDTQYF
15	TRBV4-2	TRBJ2-1	CASSQMDGTYNEQFF
18	TRBV4-2	TRBJ2-3	CASSQDYVRLGSTDTQYF
12	TRBV27	TRBJ1-1	CASSLGANEAFF
14	TRBV9	TRBJ2-7	CASSVGSGGDEQYF
15	TRBV3-1	TRBJ2-1	CASSQQGFRYNEQFF
15	TRBV21-1	TRBJ2-7	CASSQMERGIHEQYF
16	TRBV4-3	TRBJ2-7	CASSQEVWQQAYEQYF
15	TRBV4-3	TRBJ1-5	CASSQGQNSNQPQHF
17	TRBV11-2	TRBJ2-5	CASSLDHLAATQETQYF
13	TRBV12-5	TRBJ2-1	CASGLPLYNEQFF